These T cell receptor beta chains were read from a single sample in a study of beta chain features in type 1 diabetes. Profiling relied on immunoSEQ multiplex PCR, and the TCRdb table lists in-frame clones only, not all of them. This table holds roughly 140,000 clones, 10% found once. The specimen was central memory CD4+ T cells from blood. These receptors were obtained from a man aged 30 to 39 with type 1 diabetes. The CDR3 runs from the conserved cysteine through the conserved F or W. Each record gives: V gene, J gene, CDR3 length, D gene, clone size, CDR3 protein, CDR3 DNA. D genes are given only for firm matches. A row's size may be missing; if present it is once, few, many or a size class.

TRBV4-3	TRBJ2-7	16	TRBD1	NA	CASSQDRGQYPYEQYF	TGCGCCAGCAGCCAAGATAGGGGACAGTACCCCTACGAGCAGTACTTC
TRBV30	TRBJ2-3	14	TRBD2	few	CAWNSGSLADTQYF	TGTGCCTGGAATAGCGGGAGTCTCGCAGATACGCAGTATTTT
TRBV9	TRBJ1-3	15	TRBD1	NA	CASSGTGASGNTIYF	TGTGCCAGCAGCGGAACAGGGGCTTCTGGAAACACCATATATTTT
TRBV5-1	TRBJ2-1	13	NA	few	CASSLDRANEQFF	TGCGCCAGCAGCTTGGACAGGGCCAATGAGCAGTTCTTC
TRBV7-9	TRBJ2-7	16	NA	few	CASSLVGRSTFKEQYF	TGTGCCAGCAGCTTAGTGGGCCGGTCTACCTTTAAGGAGCAGTACTTC
TRBV5-1	TRBJ2-1	17	NA	few	CASSLEGAGSSYNEQFF	TGCGCCAGCAGCTTGGAGGGAGCGGGTTCGTCCTACAATGAGCAGTTCTTC
TRBV7-3	TRBJ2-7	14	TRBD2	few	CASSFGTSGGQQYF	TGTGCCAGCAGCTTCGGGACTAGCGGAGGGCAACAGTACTTC
TRBV18	TRBJ2-5	13	NA	NA	CASSQTRQETQYF	TGTGCCAGCTCCCAAACGAGGCAAGAGACCCAGTACTTC
TRBV30	TRBJ1-6	11	NA	few	CAGGFSSPLHF	TGTGCCGGGGGGTTCAGTTCACCCCTCCACTTT
TRBV5-1	TRBJ2-3	14	TRBD1	NA	CASSWKGAADTQYF	TGCGCCAGCAGCTGGAAGGGGGCGGCAGATACGCAGTATTTT
TRBV28	TRBJ2-4	14	NA	few	CASSLQGTKNIQYF	TGTGCCAGCAGTTTACAGGGGACCAAAAACATTCAGTACTTC
TRBV13	TRBJ2-5	18	TRBD2	NA	CASSSRTSGSSGLKTQYF	TGTGCCAGCAGCTCTCGGACTAGCGGGAGTAGTGGTCTGAAGACCCAGTACTTC
TRBV21-1	TRBJ1-5	17	NA	few	CASRVLLSGTGEQPQHF	TGTGCCAGCAGAGTACTTCTATCCGGGACAGGGGAGCAGCCCCAGCATTTT
TRBV28	TRBJ2-2	13	NA	NA	CASRADYTGELFF	TGTGCCAGCAGGGCCGATTACACCGGGGAGCTGTTTTTT
TRBV16	TRBJ2-7	15	TRBD1	few	CASSQGQGPSYEQYF	TGTGCCAGCAGCCAAGGACAGGGACCCTCCTACGAGCAGTACTTC
TRBV30	TRBJ2-4	13	TRBD1	few	CAWGTGGQDIQYF	TGTGCCTGGGGGACAGGGGGGCAGGACATTCAGTACTTC
TRBV28	TRBJ2-5	15	TRBD1	NA	CASSLWGQGVETQYF	TGTGCCAGCAGTTTATGGGGACAGGGGGTCGAGACCCAGTACTTC
TRBV4-2	TRBJ1-5	16	NA	NA	CASSQDFSVSYQPQHF	TGTGCCAGCAGCCAAGATTTTAGCGTCAGCTATCAGCCCCAGCATTTT
TRBV6-5	TRBJ2-5	13	TRBD2	few	CAIREGHKETQYF	TGTGCCATACGGGAGGGACACAAAGAGACCCAGTACTTC
TRBV29-1	TRBJ2-3	13	TRBD2	few	CSAASGRTDTQYF	TGCAGCGCAGCTAGCGGACGCACAGATACGCAGTATTTT
TRBV5-6	TRBJ2-3	16	NA	few	CASSFGLGTSTDTQYF	TGTGCCAGCAGCTTCGGCCTAGGGACTAGCACAGATACGCAGTATTTT